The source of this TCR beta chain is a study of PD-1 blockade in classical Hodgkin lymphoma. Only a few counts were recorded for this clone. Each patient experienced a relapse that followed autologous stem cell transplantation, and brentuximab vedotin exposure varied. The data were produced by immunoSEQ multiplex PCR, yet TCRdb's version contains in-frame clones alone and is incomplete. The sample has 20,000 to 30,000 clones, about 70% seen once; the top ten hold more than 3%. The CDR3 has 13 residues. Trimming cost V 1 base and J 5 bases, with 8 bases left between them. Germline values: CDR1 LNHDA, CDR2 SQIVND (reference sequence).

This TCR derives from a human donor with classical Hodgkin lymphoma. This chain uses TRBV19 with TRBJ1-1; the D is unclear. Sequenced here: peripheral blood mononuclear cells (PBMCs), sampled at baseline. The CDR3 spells CASSIGWGTEAFF. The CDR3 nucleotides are TGTGCCAGTAGTATAGGTTGGGGTACTGAAGCTTTCTTT.